This is a list of T cell receptor beta chains from one sample in a study of cytomegalovirus exposure and HLA in healthy donors. The method was immunoSEQ multiplex PCR; TCRdb's version includes in-frame clones alone and lacks a portion of them. The table includes roughly 140,000 clones, over 55% detected once. Sample: PBMCs. The origin of the receptors is a man aged 40-49 years in good health and CMV-seronegative. CDR3s include the opening cysteine and the closing phenylalanine or tryptophan. The order of the fields is clone size, V gene, J gene, D gene, CDR3 length, CDR3 protein, CDR3 DNA. The D gene is left open where the match is weak. The size entry is marked missing in some rows and otherwise reads once, few, many or a size class.

>NA|TRBV25-1|TRBJ1-1|NA|13
CASSAQGRVGAFF
TGTGCCAGCAGTGCGCAGGGTAGGGTAGGAGCTTTCTTT
>once|TRBV6-5|TRBJ1-6|NA|13
CASSPGGNSPLHF
TGTGCCAGCAGTCCCGGAGGAAATTCACCCCTCCACTTT
>NA|TRBV4-1|TRBJ2-2|TRBD1|16
CASSQDWDRLPGELFF
TGCGCCAGCAGCCAAGATTGGGACAGGTTACCCGGGGAGCTGTTTTTT
>NA|TRBV2|TRBJ2-4|TRBD1|12
CASRGQTNIQYF
TGTGCCAGCAGGGGACAGACAAACATTCAGTACTTC
>NA|TRBV5-1|TRBJ1-1|NA|16
CASSLYSGGPPTEAFF
TGCGCCAGCAGCTTGTATTCTGGAGGCCCCCCTACTGAAGCTTTCTTT
>NA|TRBV10-1|TRBJ2-7|NA|15
CASSESWRVEYEQYF
TGCGCCAGCAGTGAGTCTTGGAGGGTTGAGTACGAGCAGTACTTC
>NA|TRBV9|TRBJ2-1|TRBD1|16
CASSTPIDRGTNEQFF
TGTGCCAGCAGCACGCCAATAGACAGGGGCACTAATGAGCAGTTCTTC
>NA|TRBV7-7|TRBJ2-5|NA|12
CASSSEGQTQYF
TGTGCCAGCAGCTCAGAGGGCCAGACCCAGTACTTC
>few|TRBV7-9|TRBJ2-7|TRBD2|15
CASSTTSGSAYEQYF
TGTGCCAGCAGCACAACTAGCGGGAGTGCCTACGAGCAGTACTTC
>NA|TRBV11-2|TRBJ1-1|NA|15
CASSLAGVGNTEAFF
TGTGCCAGCAGCTTGGCAGGGGTCGGGAACACTGAAGCTTTCTTT
>NA|TRBV10-3|TRBJ2-5|NA|14
CATRDLPQQETQYF
TGTGCCACCAGGGACTTACCACAACAAGAGACCCAGTACTTC
>NA|TRBV5-1|TRBJ2-3|TRBD1|17
CASSLGGGQASTDTQYF
TGCGCCAGCAGCTTAGGGGGCGGACAGGCTAGCACAGATACGCAGTATTTT
>NA|TRBV6-1|TRBJ1-5|NA|15
CASSEINRGNQPQHF
TGTGCCAGCAGCGAAATTAACAGAGGCAATCAGCCCCAGCATTTT
>NA|TRBV7-3|TRBJ1-6|TRBD1|13
CASRQGHNSPLHF
TGTGCCAGCCGACAGGGTCACAATTCACCCCTCCACTTT
>NA|TRBV7-6|TRBJ2-7|NA|13
CASSHSGPYEQYF
TGTGCCAGCAGCCATAGCGGACCCTACGAGCAGTACTTC
>NA|TRBV5-1|TRBJ2-5|TRBD1|15
CASSYLQGAQETQYF
TGCGCCAGCAGTTACCTACAGGGGGCCCAAGAGACCCAGTACTTC
>once|TRBV28|TRBJ1-5|NA|16
CASSLSGAYSNQPQHF
TGTGCCAGCAGTTTGTCTGGGGCTTATAGCAATCAGCCCCAGCATTTT
>few|TRBV19|TRBJ1-4|NA|12
CASRSGFEKLFF
TGTGCCAGTAGGTCGGGGTTCGAAAAACTGTTTTTT
>NA|TRBV11-2|TRBJ1-1|NA|11
CASSLAGRAFF
TGTGCCAGCAGCCTAGCGGGTAGAGCTTTCTTT
>NA|TRBV18|TRBJ1-5|NA|15
CASSPRSGDNQPQHF
TGTGCCAGCTCACCACGGTCAGGGGACAATCAGCCCCAGCATTTT
>NA|TRBV7-8|TRBJ1-5|NA|14
CASSLEFQDQPQHF
TGTGCCAGCAGCTTAGAGTTCCAGGATCAGCCCCAGCATTTT
>NA|TRBV15|TRBJ2-5|TRBD1|15
CATSRAGGGQETQYF
TGTGCCACCAGCAGAGCAGGGGGCGGACAAGAGACCCAGTACTTC
>NA|TRBV2|TRBJ2-5|NA|13
CASSVARWKTQYF
TGTGCCAGCAGTGTTGCTAGGTGGAAGACCCAGTACTTC
>few|TRBV5-1|TRBJ2-5|TRBD2|13
CASSTGLQETQYF
TGCGCCAGCAGCACGGGACTACAAGAGACCCAGTACTTC
>few|TRBV6-5|TRBJ2-2|NA|11
CASSSAGGLFF
TGTGCCAGCAGTTCCGCGGGTGGGCTGTTTTTT
>NA|TRBV19|TRBJ1-5|NA|14
CASRQSNSNQPQHF
TGTGCCAGCCGACAGTCCAATAGCAATCAGCCCCAGCATTTT
>NA|TRBV6-5|TRBJ2-5|NA|14
CATATGTYGPTQYF
TGTGCCACCGCGACCGGGACATACGGACCGACCCAGTACTTC
>once|TRBV4-3|TRBJ2-3|NA|16
CASSQDTREVIDTQYF
TGCGCCAGCAGCCAAGATACCAGGGAAGTTATAGATACGCAGTATTTT
>few|TRBV5-1|TRBJ2-7|TRBD1|14
CASSLYRQGYEQYF
TGCGCCAGCAGCTTATATCGACAGGGGTACGAGCAGTACTTC
>NA|TRBV7-2|TRBJ2-7|NA|14
CASSLEEGSYEQYF
TGTGCCAGCAGCTTAGAAGAGGGCAGCTACGAGCAGTACTTC
>NA|TRBV10-2|TRBJ2-2|NA|14
CASSSRENTGELFF
TGCGCCAGCAGTTCGAGGGAGAACACCGGGGAGCTGTTTTTT
>NA|TRBV5-1|TRBJ1-1|TRBD1|17
CASSLGNSNRGHTEAFF
TGCGCCAGCAGCTTAGGTAACTCAAACAGGGGGCACACTGAAGCTTTCTTT
>NA|TRBV6-1|TRBJ2-7|NA|14
CASSGSVFLYEQYF
TGTGCCAGCAGTGGTAGCGTGTTTCTCTACGAGCAGTACTTC